The T cell receptor beta chain described here comes from a study of T cell repertoires in aging, cancer and after chemotherapy. Peripheral blood genomic DNA, not sorted cells or RNA, was the template. The CDR3 is made up of 12 amino acids. Trimming took off 7 bases at V and 3 bases at J, with 9 bases between the two ends. In germline, CDR1 is SGHRS, CDR2 YFSETQ. Points from the study as a whole: Rebound thymic output was suggested by rising median generation probability during chemotherapy in each cancer cohort. Age-matched healthy donors had significantly more diverse, less clonal blood TCR repertoires than untreated cancer patients.

This clonotype occurred a few times. Its specificity is unknown. TRB rearrangements spanning V, D and J were amplified using mixed TRB-A/B primers. Using its own MiXCR run on the multiplex PCR reads, TCRdb lists one record per CDR3 protein. The sample lists fewer than 8,500 distinct CDR3 sequences; about 29% were seen once. This sequence originates from a human donor with a blood cancer. The donor label of this sample is uncertain. The V gene is TRBV5-1, the J gene TRBJ2-3; D is uncertain. Material: blood. In DNA form, the CDR3 reads TGCGCCAGCTCCGTCCCGACAGATACGCAGTATTTT. This sequence encodes CASSVPTDTQYF.